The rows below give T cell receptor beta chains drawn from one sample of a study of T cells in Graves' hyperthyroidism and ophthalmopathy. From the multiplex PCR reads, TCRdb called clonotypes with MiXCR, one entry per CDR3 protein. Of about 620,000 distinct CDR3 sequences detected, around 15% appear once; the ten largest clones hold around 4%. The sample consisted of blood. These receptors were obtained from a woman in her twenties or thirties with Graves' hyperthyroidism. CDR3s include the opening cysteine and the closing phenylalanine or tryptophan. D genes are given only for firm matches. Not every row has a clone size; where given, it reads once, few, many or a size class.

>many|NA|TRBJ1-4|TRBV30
CAWEQHPNEKLFF
TGTGCCTGGGAACAACACCCTAATGAAAAACTGTTTTTT
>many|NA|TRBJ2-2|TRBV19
CASSILNTGELFF
TGTGCCAGTAGTATTCTGAACACCGGGGAGCTGTTTTTT
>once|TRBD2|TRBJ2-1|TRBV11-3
CASSLGGGLAGFYNEQFF
TGTGCCAGCAGCTTAGGGGGTGGGCTAGCGGGATTCTACAATGAGCAGTTCTTC
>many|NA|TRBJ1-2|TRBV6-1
CASSPQGSLYGYTF
TGTGCCAGCAGTCCTCAGGGTTCGCTCTATGGCTACACCTTC
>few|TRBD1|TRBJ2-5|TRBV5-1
CASSTTGKEETQYF
TGCGCCAGCAGCACGACAGGGAAGGAAGAGACCCAGTACTTC
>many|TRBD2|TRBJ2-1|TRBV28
CASEIPGLDQYEQFF
TGTGCCAGCGAAATACCGGGACTAGATCAGTATGAGCAGTTCTTC
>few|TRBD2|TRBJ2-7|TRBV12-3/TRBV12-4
CASSLTSGVTEQYF
TGTGCCAGCAGTCTGACTAGCGGGGTTACCGAGCAGTACTTC
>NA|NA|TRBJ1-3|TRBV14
CASSHGRSGGNTIYF
TGTGCCAGCAGCCACGGGAGATCCGGAGGAAACACCATATATTTT
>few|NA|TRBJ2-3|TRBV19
CASSTRPGLSTDTQYF
TGTGCCAGTAGTACACGACCTGGACTTAGCACAGATACGCAGTATTTT
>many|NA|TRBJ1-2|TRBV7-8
CASSLAVGHYGYTF
TGTGCCAGCAGCTTAGCGGTCGGGCACTATGGCTACACCTTC
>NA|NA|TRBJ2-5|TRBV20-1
CSARQTQETQYF
TGCAGTGCGCGGCAGACACAAGAGACCCAGTACTTC
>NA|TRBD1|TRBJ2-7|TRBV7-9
CASSSPGQGFEQYF
TGTGCCAGCAGCTCGCCGGGACAGGGCTTCGAGCAGTACTTC
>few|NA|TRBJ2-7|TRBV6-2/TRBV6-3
CASESTDRGVYEQYF
TGTGCCAGCGAGTCCACGGACCGTGGTGTCTACGAGCAGTACTTC
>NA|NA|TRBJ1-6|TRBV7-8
CASSLFAREGENSPLHF
TGTGCCAGCAGCTTATTCGCCCGCGAGGGAGAGAATTCACCCCTCCACTTT
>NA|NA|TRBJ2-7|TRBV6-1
CASSMGGEQYF
TGTGCCAGCAGTATGGGAGGCGAGCAGTACTTC